This T cell receptor beta chain derives from a study of OX40 agonist ivuxolimab in advanced cancers. Across the study: Patients in the trial were receiving intravenous ivuxolimab every 2 weeks, at doses of 0.01 to 10 mg/kg. Past anti-PD-1, anti-PD-L1 or anti-CTLA-4 therapy was accepted, and roughly 37% had received some. Study results and limitations: Certain nonresponding patients likewise had low normalized T-cell clonal expansion. CD4+ and CD8+ blood T cells expanded clonally by week 6 at 0.1 to 3.0 mg/kg.

As regards this clone: What it binds is unknown.

Data came from immunoSEQ multiplex PCR; TCRdb stores just in-frame clones and leaves some out. The sample gives tens of thousands of clones, 89% of which show up once; approximately 27% is in the top ten. Trimming pared 2 bases from V and 6 bases from J, leaving 18 bases between. This CDR3 has 15 residues. Germline CDR1 is SGDLS and CDR2 is YYNGEE. Source: CD4+ or CD8+ T cells sorted from blood, taken in a trial of the OX40 agonist ivuxolimab. This clonotype was sampled from an adult with an advanced solid tumor such as melanoma, head and neck, liver or kidney cancer. This chain joins TRBV9 and TRBJ2-7; no definite D call. The CDR3 is CASSVSGNRPIEQYF. DNA for the CDR3: TGTGCCAGCAGCGTTTCAGGAAACAGACCGATCGAGCAGTACTTC.